Each of the 11 T cell receptor beta chains below was sequenced from the same sample in a study of yellow fever vaccine responses in identical twins. TCRdb independently ran MiXCR on the RT-PCR reads; one entry per CDR3 protein. The table lists approximately 2,000 distinct CDR3 sequences, roughly four fifths of them singletons. The source material was T cells from blood (PBMCs), unsorted or a sorted subset (not recorded which), sampled before or after yellow fever vaccination (not recorded which). The receptor set was obtained from a young woman who received the yellow fever vaccine.

V and J are TRBV4-3 and TRBJ1-5; D is unclear. The CDR3 runs to 15 residues. V was clipped by 0 bases and J by 0 bases, with 6 bases between them. CDR1 is LGHNA, CDR2 YSLEER, per germline. The CDR3 nucleotides are TGCGCCAGCAGCCAAGATGAGAATAGCAATCAGCCCCAGCATTTT. Residues: CASSQDENSNQPQHF.

The chain links TRBV6-1 to TRBJ2-7; D may be TRBD1 (6 bases). Germline V gene data show CDR1 as MNHNS and CDR2 as SASEGT. The germline V and J ends were trimmed by 8 bases and 6 bases, with 11 bases remaining between them. The CDR3 contains 11 residues. The CDR3 loop is CASDGGGEQYF. CDR3 nucleotide sequence: TGTGCCAGCGATGGGGGCGGCGAGCAGTACTTC.

Only one count was recorded for this clonotype. The rearrangement uses TRBV3-1 and TRBJ2-7; D possibly corresponds to TRBD1 (5 bases). Germline loops: CDR1 LGHDT, CDR2 YNNKEL (reference sequence). The CDR3 totals 14 residues. Deletions cut 1 base from V and 1 base from J, with 8 bases between. CDR3 protein: CASSQGQGSYEQYF. As DNA, the CDR3 is TGTGCCAGCAGCCAAGGGCAGGGATCCTACGAGCAGTACTTC.

This sequence joins TRBV2 and TRBJ2-3; D unresolved. The germline gives CDR1 SNHLY, CDR2 FYNNEI. The CDR3 extends over 15 amino acids. Trimming left V 4 bases short and J 0 bases short, with 11 bases between. CDR3 in amino acids: CASSGVLPSTDTQYF. In nucleotides, the CDR3 is TGTGCCAGCAGTGGAGTACTTCCTAGCACAGATACGCAGTATTTT.

Here the CDR3 reads CATSRDMVSEAFF. Here the CDR3 DNA reads TGTGCCACCAGCAGAGATATGGTGTCTGAAGCTTTCTTT. The V call is TRBV15, the J call TRBJ1-1; D ambiguous. The germline V gene encodes CDR1 LNHNV and CDR2 YYDKDF (reference sequence). V was shortened by 0 bases and J by 6 bases, with 8 bases between the two germline ends. The CDR3 sequence is 13 residues long.

The chain joins TRBV29-1 to TRBJ2-3; possibly TRBD2 for D (6 bases). The CDR3 loop spans 14 amino acids. Germline CDR1 SQVTM, CDR2 ANQGSEA. Trimming pared 5 bases from V and 2 bases from J, leaving 14 bases between. Here the CDR3 reads CSVLSRDFTDTQYF. CDR3 DNA: TGCAGCGTTCTAAGCCGGGACTTCACAGATACGCAGTATTTT.

The sample holds a few counts of this clonotype. The CDR3: CASSQSGLFF. CDR3 DNA: TGCGCCAGCAGTCAATCGGGGCTGTTTTTT. The rearrangement joins TRBV23-1 to TRBJ1-4; D is unresolved. TRBV23-1 is labeled an ORF, and its function is uncertain. V was clipped by 0 bases and J by 14 bases, with 4 bases between them. The CDR3 has 10 residues.

The V call is TRBV23-1, the J call TRBJ2-3; D is perhaps TRBD1 (6 bases). TRBV23-1 is labeled an ORF, and its function is uncertain. The CDR3 consists of 16 residues. Trimming took off 6 bases at V and 2 bases at J, with 18 bases between the two ends. The CDR3 DNA reads TGCGCCAGCAGACCCCGGTGGCAGGGGACCACAGATACGCAGTATTTT. Its protein product is CASRPRWQGTTDTQYF.

The DNA of the CDR3 is TGCAGCGTTGTGGCGGAAACCTACGAGCAGTACTTC. It codes for CSVVAETYEQYF. This sequence joins TRBV29-1 and TRBJ2-7; D ambiguous. CDR1 SQVTM and CDR2 ANQGSEA come from the germline V gene. The V end was cut by 4 bases, the J end by 2 bases, with 9 bases between. The CDR3 runs 12 residues.

J is TRBJ1-1 and V is TRBV7-2, with no clear D. This CDR3 spans 10 amino acids. Looked up from germline, CDR1 is SGHTA and CDR2 is FQGNSA. Trimming cost V 4 bases and J 6 bases, with 3 bases left between them. The CDR3 DNA is TGTGCCAGCAGCTACGCTGAAGCTTTCTTT. This encodes CASSYAEAFF.

The chain couples TRBV10-3 to TRBJ1-4; a possible D gene is TRBD1 (6 bases). Germline assignment: CDR1 ENHRY and CDR2 SYGVKD. V lost 6 bases and J 0 bases, leaving 11 bases between the germline ends. The CDR3 loop spans 15 amino acids. The CDR3 sequence is CAISDTGTTNEKLFF. The CDR3 region has the DNA TGTGCCATCAGCGACACAGGGACAACTAATGAAAAACTGTTTTTT.